This TCR beta chain was captured in a study of chemoradiotherapy in HPV16-positive cancers. At the level of the study: Two HPV16-positive patients' cells yielded candidate HPV-specific clones and common motifs. Study-level findings and limits: The functional HPV-specific definition rests on just a couple of HPV16-positive patients.

Worth noting for this clone: What it recognizes is unknown.

The protocol was immunoSEQ multiplex PCR, while the TCRdb copy is restricted to in-frame clones and leaves out a portion. The table lists about 5,900 clones, 65% to 80% of them singletons. The source was tumor tissue, collected from a patient who underwent chemoradiotherapy. The TCR originated in a human donor with HPV-associated anogenital cancer.

This CDR3 is CASSLAILAGGGYTF. The CDR3, as DNA: TGTGCCAGCAGCTTAGCGATATTGGCAGGGGGCGGCTACACCTTC. The chain couples TRBV7-9 to TRBJ1-2, with TRBD1 matching 8 bases. Germline loops: CDR1 SEHNR, CDR2 FQNEAQ (reference sequence). The CDR3 is made up of 15 amino acids. Germline trimming cut 0 bases from V and 8 bases from J; bases unmatched to any gene: 8.